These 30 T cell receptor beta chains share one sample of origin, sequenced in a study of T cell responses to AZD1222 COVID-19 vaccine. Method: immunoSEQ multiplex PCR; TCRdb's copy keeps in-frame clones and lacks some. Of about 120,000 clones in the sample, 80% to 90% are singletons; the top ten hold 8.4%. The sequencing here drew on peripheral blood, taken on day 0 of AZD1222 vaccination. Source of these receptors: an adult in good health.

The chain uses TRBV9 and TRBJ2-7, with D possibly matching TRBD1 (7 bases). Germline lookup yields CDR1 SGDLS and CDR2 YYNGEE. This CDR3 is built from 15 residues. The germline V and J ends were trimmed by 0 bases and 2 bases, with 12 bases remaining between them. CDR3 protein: CASSVAAGGPYEQYF. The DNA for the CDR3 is TGTGCCAGCAGCGTAGCTGCAGGGGGGCCCTACGAGCAGTACTTC.

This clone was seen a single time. In DNA form, the CDR3 reads TGTGCCAGCAGTGAGGAATTGGGTTACAATGAGCAGTTCTTC. It is translated as CASSEELGYNEQFF. The chain carries TRBV25-1 and TRBJ2-1, with D unresolved. Trimming removed 3 bases from V and 4 bases from J, with 10 bases in between. The CDR3 sequence is 14 residues long. The germline V gene encodes CDR1 MGHDK and CDR2 SYGVNS.

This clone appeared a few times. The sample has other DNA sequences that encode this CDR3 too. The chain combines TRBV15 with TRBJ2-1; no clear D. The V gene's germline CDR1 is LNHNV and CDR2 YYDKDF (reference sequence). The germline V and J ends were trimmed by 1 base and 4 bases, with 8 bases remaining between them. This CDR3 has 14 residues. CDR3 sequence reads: CATSRGQDYNEQFF. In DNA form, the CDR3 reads TGTGCCACCAGCAGAGGTCAGGATTACAATGAGCAGTTCTTC.

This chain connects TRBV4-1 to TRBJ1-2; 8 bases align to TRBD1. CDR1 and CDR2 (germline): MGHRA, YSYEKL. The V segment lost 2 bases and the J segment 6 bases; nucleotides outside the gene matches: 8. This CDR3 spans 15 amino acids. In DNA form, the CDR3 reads TGCGCCAGCAGCCAACTCCCGGGACAGGAGCATGGCTACACCTTC. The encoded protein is CASSQLPGQEHGYTF.

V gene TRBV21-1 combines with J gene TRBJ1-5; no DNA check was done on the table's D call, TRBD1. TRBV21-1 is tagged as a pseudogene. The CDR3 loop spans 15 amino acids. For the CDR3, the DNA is TGTGCCAGCAGCACGACAGGGGATGGCGATCAGCCCCAGCATTTT. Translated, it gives CASSTTGDGDQPQHF.

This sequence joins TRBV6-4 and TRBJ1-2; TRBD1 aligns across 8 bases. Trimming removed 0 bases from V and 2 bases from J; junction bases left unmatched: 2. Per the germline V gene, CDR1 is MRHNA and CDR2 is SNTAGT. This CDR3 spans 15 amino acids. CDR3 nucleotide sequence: TGTGCCAGCAGTGACTCCCGGACAGGGAACTATGGCTACACCTTC. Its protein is CASSDSRTGNYGYTF.

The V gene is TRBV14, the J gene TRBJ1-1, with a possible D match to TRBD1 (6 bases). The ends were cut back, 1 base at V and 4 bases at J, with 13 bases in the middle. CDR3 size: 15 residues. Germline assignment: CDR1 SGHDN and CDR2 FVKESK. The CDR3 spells CASSQGGGASTEAFF. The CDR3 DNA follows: TGTGCCAGCAGCCAAGGCGGGGGCGCCAGCACTGAAGCTTTCTTT.

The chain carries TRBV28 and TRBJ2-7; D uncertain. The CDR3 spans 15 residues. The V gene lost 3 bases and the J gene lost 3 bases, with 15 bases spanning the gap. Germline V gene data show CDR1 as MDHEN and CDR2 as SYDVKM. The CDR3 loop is CASSFPSRGVYEQYF. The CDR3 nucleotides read TGTGCCAGCAGTTTCCCTTCTAGAGGTGTCTACGAGCAGTACTTC. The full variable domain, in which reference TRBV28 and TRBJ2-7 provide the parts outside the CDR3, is DVKVTQSSRYLVKRTGEKVFLECVQDMDHENMFWYRQDPGLGLRLIYFSYDVKMKEKGDIPEGYSVSREKKERFSLILESASTNQTSMYLCASSFPSRGVYEQYFGPGTRLTVT.

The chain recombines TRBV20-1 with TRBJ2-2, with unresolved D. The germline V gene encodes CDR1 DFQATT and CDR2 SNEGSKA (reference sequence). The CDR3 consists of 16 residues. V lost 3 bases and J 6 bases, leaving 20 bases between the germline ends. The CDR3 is CSASYEWVVGAGELFF. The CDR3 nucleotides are TGCAGTGCTAGTTACGAGTGGGTCGTTGGCGCCGGGGAGCTGTTTTTT.

CDR3 nucleotide sequence: TGTGCCACCAGCATAACCGGGACTAGCGGTTACGAGCAGTACTTC. Translation gives CATSITGTSGYEQYF. The rearrangement links TRBV15 to TRBJ2-7; 11 bases map to TRBD2. V was pared by 4 bases and J by 4 bases, with 6 bases of the junction left unmatched. Germline V gene sequence: CDR1 LNHNV, CDR2 YYDKDF (reference sequence). CDR3 length equals 15 residues.

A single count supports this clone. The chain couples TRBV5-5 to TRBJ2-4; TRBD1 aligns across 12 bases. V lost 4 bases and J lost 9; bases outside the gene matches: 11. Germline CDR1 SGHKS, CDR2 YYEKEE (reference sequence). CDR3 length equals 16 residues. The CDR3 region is CASSKVGGQGALIQYF. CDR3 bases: TGTGCCAGCAGCAAGGTGGGGGGACAGGGGGCTCTCATTCAGTACTTC.

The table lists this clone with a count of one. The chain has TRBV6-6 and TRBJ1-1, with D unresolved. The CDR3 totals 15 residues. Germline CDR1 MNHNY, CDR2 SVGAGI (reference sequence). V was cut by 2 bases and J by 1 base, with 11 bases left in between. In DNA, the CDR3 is TGTGCCAGCAGTTACCCCCAGGCCCCGAACACTGAAGCTTTCTTT. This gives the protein CASSYPQAPNTEAFF.

CDR3 sequence: CASSLEVENEQYF. The CDR3 coding sequence is TGTGCCAGCAGCTTGGAGGTGGAGAACGAGCAGTACTTC. V is TRBV5-4 and J is TRBJ2-7; D is undetermined. Trimming shortened V by 0 bases and J by 5 bases, and 9 bases separated the two germline ends. Looked up from germline, CDR1 is SGHNT and CDR2 is YYREEE (reference sequence). The CDR3 sequence is 13 residues long.

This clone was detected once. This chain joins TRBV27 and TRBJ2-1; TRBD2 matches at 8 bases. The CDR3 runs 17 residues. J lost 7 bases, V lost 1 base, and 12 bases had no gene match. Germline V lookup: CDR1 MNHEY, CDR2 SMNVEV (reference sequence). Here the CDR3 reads CASSLLVAGGSGNEQFF. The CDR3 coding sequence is TGTGCCAGCAGTTTATTGGTGGCGGGAGGTAGCGGAAATGAGCAGTTCTTC.

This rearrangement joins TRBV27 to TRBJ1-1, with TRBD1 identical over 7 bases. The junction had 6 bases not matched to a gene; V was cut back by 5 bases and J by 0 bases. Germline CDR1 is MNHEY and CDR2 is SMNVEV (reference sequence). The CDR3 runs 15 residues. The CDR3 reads CASSPGGSLNTEAFF. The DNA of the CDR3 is TGTGCCAGCAGTCCAGGGGGGAGTCTGAACACTGAAGCTTTCTTT.

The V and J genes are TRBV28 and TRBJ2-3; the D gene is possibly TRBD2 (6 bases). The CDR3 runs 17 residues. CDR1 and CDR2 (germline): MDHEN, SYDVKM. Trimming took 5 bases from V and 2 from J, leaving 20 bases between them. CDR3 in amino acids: CASSRGKGLPATDTQYF. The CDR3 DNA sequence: TGTGCCAGCAGTCGGGGGAAGGGACTCCCAGCCACAGATACGCAGTATTTT.

CDR3 amino acids: CASATRAGLGYTF. In DNA form, the CDR3 reads TGTGCCAGTGCCACCCGGGCAGGGCTAGGCTACACCTTC. This sequence joins TRBV6-4 and TRBJ1-2, with D tentatively TRBD1 (5 bases). CDR1 and CDR2 from the germline V gene are MRHNA and SNTAGT. V lost 9 bases to trimming and J lost 8 bases, with 19 bases between them. The CDR3 runs to 13 residues.

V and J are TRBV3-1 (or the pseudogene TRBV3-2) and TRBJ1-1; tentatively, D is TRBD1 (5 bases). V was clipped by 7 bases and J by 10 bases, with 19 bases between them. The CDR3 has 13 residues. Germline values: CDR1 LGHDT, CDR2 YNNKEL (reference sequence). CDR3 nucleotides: TGTGCCAGCACCGTGCGAGGGGCGGGGGGAGCTTTCTTT. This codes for CASTVRGAGGAFF.

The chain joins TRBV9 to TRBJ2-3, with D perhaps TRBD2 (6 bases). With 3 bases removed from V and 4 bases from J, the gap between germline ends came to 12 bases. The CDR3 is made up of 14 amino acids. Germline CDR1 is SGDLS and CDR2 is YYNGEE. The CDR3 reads CASSGEAHADTQYF. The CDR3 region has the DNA TGTGCCAGCAGCGGGGAGGCACACGCAGATACGCAGTATTTT.

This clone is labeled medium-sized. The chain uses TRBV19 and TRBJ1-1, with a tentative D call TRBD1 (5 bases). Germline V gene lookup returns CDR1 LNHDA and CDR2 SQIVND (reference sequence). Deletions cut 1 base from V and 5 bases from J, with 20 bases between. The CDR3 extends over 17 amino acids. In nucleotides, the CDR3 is TGTGCCAGTAGTATAGGGCCCCTGTCGGGGGGAAGGACTGAAGCTTTCTTT. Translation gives CASSIGPLSGGRTEAFF.

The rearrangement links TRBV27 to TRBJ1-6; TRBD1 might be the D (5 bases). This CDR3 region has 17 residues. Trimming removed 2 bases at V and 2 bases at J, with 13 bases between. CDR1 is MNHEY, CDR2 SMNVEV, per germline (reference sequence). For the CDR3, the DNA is TGTGCCAGCAGTTTAAGGTGGGGGGGGACCTATAATTCACCCCTCCACTTT. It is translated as CASSLRWGGTYNSPLHF.

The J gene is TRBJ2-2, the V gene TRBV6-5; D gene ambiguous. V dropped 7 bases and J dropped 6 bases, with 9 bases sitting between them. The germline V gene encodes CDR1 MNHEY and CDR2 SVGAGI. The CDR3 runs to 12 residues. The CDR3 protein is CASTEFAGELFF. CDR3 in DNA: TGTGCCAGCACGGAGTTTGCCGGGGAGCTGTTTTTT.

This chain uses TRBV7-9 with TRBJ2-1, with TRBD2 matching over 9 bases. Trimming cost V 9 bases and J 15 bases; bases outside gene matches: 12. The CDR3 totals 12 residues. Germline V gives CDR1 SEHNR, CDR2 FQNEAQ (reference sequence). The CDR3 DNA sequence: TGTGCCAGAGAGAGCGGGGGGCCTTTTCTGTTCTTC. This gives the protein CARESGGPFLFF.

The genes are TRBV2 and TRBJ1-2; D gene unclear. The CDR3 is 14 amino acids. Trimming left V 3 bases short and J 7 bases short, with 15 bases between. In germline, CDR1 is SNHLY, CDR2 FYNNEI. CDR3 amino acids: CASSDDGENGGYTF. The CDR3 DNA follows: TGTGCCAGCAGTGATGATGGGGAAAACGGTGGCTACACCTTC.

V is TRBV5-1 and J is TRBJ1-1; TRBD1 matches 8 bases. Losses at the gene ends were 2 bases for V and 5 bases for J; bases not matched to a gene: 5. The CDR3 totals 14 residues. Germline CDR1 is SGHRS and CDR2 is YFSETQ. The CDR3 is CASSLRTGTTEAFF. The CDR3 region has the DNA TGCGCCAGCAGCTTAAGGACAGGGACAACTGAAGCTTTCTTT. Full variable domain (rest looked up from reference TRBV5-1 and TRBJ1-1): KAGVTQTPRYLIKTRGQQVTLSCSPISGHRSVSWYQQTPGQGLQFLFEYFSETQRNKGNFPGRFSGRQFSNSRSEMNVSTLELGDSALYLCASSLRTGTTEAFFGQGTRLTVV.

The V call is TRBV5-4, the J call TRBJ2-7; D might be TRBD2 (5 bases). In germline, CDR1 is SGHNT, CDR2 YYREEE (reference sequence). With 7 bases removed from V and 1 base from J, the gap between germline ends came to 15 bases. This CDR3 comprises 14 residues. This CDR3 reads CASQLAGHSYEQYF. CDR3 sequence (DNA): TGTGCCAGCCAACTGGCGGGCCATTCCTACGAGCAGTACTTC.

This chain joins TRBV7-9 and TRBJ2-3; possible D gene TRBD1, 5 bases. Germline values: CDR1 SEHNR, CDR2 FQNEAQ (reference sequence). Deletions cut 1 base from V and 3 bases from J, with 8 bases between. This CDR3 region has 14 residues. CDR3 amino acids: CASSLGAGTDTQYF. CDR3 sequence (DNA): TGTGCCAGCAGCTTAGGGGCAGGGACAGATACGCAGTATTTT.

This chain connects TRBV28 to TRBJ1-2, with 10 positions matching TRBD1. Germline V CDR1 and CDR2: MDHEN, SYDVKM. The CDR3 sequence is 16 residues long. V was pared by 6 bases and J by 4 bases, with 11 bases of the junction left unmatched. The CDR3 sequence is CASSSIGTGDFYGYTF. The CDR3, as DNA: TGTGCCAGCAGCTCCATCGGGACAGGGGATTTCTATGGCTACACCTTC.

The CDR3 reads CASSFGGTGPYEQYF. Written as DNA, the CDR3 is TGTGCCAGCAGTTTCGGCGGGACAGGGCCCTACGAGCAGTACTTC. The genes are TRBV28 and TRBJ2-7, with TRBD1 matching over 9 bases. Trimming took 3 bases from V and 2 from J; bases not matched to a gene: 5. From germline, CDR1 is MDHEN and CDR2 SYDVKM. The length of the CDR3 is 15 residues.

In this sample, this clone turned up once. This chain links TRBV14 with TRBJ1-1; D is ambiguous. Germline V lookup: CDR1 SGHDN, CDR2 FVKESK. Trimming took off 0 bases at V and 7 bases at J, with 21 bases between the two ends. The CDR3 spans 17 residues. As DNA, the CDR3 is TGTGCCAGCAGCCAAGATCTTAGTCGGGGAGGAAGGCTTGAAGCTTTCTTT. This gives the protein CASSQDLSRGGRLEAFF.